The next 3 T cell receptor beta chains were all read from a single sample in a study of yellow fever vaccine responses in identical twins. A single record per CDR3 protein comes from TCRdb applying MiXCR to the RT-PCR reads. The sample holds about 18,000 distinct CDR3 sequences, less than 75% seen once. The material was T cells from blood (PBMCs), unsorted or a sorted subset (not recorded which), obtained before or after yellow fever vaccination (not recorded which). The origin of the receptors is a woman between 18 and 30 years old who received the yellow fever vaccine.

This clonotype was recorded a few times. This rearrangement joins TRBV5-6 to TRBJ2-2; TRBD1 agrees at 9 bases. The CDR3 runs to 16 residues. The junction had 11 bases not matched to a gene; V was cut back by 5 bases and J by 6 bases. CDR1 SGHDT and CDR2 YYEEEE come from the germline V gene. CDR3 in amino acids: CASRKQGAERAGELFF. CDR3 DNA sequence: TGTGCCAGCAGGAAACAGGGGGCCGAACGGGCCGGGGAGCTGTTTTTT.

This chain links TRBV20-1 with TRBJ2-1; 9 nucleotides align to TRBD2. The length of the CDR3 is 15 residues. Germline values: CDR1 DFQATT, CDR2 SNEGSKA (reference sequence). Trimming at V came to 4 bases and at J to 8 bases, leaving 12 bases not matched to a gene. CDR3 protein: CSATRSSGGLDEQFF. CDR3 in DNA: TGCAGTGCTACCAGAAGTAGCGGGGGTTTGGATGAGCAGTTCTTC.

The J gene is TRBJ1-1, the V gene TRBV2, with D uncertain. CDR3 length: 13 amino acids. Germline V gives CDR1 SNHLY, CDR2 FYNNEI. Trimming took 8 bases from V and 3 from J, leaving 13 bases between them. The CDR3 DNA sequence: TGTGCCAGCCTCCAGGTGGGATACACTGAAGCTTTCTTT. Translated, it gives CASLQVGYTEAFF. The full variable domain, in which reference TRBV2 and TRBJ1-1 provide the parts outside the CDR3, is EPEVTQTPSHQVTQMGQEVILRCVPISNHLYFYWYRQILGQKVEFLVSFYNNEISEKSEIFDDQFSVERPDGSNFTLKIRSTKLEDSAMYFCASLQVGYTEAFFGQGTRLTVV.